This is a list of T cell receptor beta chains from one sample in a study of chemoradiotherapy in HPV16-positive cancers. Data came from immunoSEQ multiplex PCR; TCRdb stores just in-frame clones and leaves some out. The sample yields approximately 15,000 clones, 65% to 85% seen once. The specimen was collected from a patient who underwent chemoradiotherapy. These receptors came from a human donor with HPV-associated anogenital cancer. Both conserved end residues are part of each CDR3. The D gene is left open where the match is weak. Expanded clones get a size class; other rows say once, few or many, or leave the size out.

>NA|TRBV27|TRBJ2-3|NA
TGTGCCAGCGCCTCGGGGGTAACAGATACGCAGTATTTT
CASASGVTDTQYF
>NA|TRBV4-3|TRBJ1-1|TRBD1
TGCGCCAGCAGCCTCCGGCCAGGGGGTAACACTGAAGCTTTCTTT
CASSLRPGGNTEAFF
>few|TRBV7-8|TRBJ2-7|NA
TGTGCCAGCAGCTTATCTAGACCCGAGCAGTACTTC
CASSLSRPEQYF
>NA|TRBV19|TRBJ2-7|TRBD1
TGTGCCAGTAGTTTAGCCGGTTTTTGGACAGGGAAACGCGAGCAGTACTTC
CASSLAGFWTGKREQYF
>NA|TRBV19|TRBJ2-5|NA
TGTGCCAGTACCGACGGGACGGCACAAGAGACCCAGTACTTC
CASTDGTAQETQYF
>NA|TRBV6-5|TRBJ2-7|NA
TGTGCCAGCAGTTATTTCGGCGGCGCGTTAAACGAGCAGTACTTC
CASSYFGGALNEQYF
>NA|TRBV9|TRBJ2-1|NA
TGTGCCAGCAGCACGCCAGGTTTCTCCTACAATGAGCAGTTCTTC
CASSTPGFSYNEQFF
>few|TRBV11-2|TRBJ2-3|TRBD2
TGTGCCAGCAGCTTAGCCTTCGGCGGGGGGCCGCAGTATTTT
CASSLAFGGGPQYF
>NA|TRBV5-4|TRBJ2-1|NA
TGTGCCAGCAGCCGACAGGAGGTCAATGAGCAGTTCTTC
CASSRQEVNEQFF
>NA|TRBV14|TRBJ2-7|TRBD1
TGTGCCAGCAGCCAATCTGGGCACCGGACAGGGGCCTACGAGCAGTACTTC
CASSQSGHRTGAYEQYF
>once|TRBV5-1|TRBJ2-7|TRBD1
TGCGCCAGCAGCCGAAACCCGGGACAGGGGAGAGGGGAGCAGTACTTC
CASSRNPGQGRGEQYF
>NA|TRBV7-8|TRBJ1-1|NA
TGTGCCAGCAGCTTAGAGTTTATCGGGGGGAGGAACACTGAAGCTTTCTTT
CASSLEFIGGRNTEAFF
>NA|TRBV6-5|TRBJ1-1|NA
TGTGCCAGCAGTTACTCGTTGATGAACACTGAAGCTTTCTTT
CASSYSLMNTEAFF
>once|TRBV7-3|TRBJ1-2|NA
TGTGCCAGCAGCTTACTTTCGTTAAGGGGACTCGGCTACACCTTC
CASSLLSLRGLGYTF
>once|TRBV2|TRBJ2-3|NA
TGTGCCAGCAGTCCAGGGACCTCTAGCACAGATACGCAGTATTTT
CASSPGTSSTDTQYF
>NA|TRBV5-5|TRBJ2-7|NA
TGTGCCAGCAGCAAGGGACCTCGCGCCTACGAGCAGTACTTC
CASSKGPRAYEQYF
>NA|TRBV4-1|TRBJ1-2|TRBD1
TGCGCCAGCAGCCACCACAGGGGAAACTATGGCTACACCTTC
CASSHHRGNYGYTF
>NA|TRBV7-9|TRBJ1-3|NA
TGTGCCAGCAGCTTAGCCTTTGGTGCTGTTGGAAACACCATATATTTT
CASSLAFGAVGNTIYF
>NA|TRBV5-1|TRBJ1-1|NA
TGCGCCAGCACCGAAAATACAGGGAATGAAGCTTTCTTT
CASTENTGNEAFF
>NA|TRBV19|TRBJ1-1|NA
TGTGCCAGTAGTCCGGTGACAGTTGAGAGCACTGAAGCTTTCTTT
CASSPVTVESTEAFF
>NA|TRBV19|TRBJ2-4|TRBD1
TGTGCCAGTAGTATCCAAGGACAGGGCCCAAACATTCAGTACTTC
CASSIQGQGPNIQYF
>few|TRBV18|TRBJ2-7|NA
TGTGCCAGCTCACCTCCCGGGACCGGCTACGAGCAGTACTTC
CASSPPGTGYEQYF
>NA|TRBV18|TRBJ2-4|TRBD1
TGTGCCAGCTCACGACAGGGGGGCATTCAGTACTTC
CASSRQGGIQYF
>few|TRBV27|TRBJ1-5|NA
TGTGCCAGCAGTTTATCAGGGGAGTTCAATCAGCCCCAGCATTTT
CASSLSGEFNQPQHF
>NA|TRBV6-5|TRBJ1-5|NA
TGTGCCAGCAGTTACTCCGGAGGGGGCAATCAGCCCCAGCATTTT
CASSYSGGGNQPQHF
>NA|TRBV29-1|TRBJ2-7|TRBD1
TGCAGCGTCGTTTCTACAGGGGATCACGAGCAGTACTTC
CSVVSTGDHEQYF
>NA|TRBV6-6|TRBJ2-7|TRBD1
TGTGCCAGCAGTCCAGGGACAGGGTTTTCCTACGAGCAGTACTTC
CASSPGTGFSYEQYF
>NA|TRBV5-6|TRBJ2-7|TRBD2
TGTGCCAGCAGCCGGAGGGAGGGAGGCGAGCAGTACTTC
CASSRREGGEQYF